This T cell receptor beta chain was sequenced for a study of blood T cells in healthy people across ages. Sample-barcoded 5' priming and a J-beta primer mix drove a second PCR of 7 to 11 cycles. TCRdb analysed the 5' RACE reads with MiXCR anew, one entry per CDR3 protein. The profile shows 1.5 million to 2 million distinct CDR3 sequences, 28% of them singletons. Germline CDR1 is SGHRS and CDR2 is YFSETQ. CDR3 size: 14 residues. Trimming took off 2 bases at V and 4 bases at J, with 13 bases between the two ends. Notes on the study in general: PBMCs went unsorted, and a conclusive naive versus antigen-experienced comparison was therefore prevented. Both higher diversity and more naive CD4+ cells marked long-lived donors when set against aged donors.

This clonotype was seen a handful of times. The target antigen is unknown. Specimen: blood. This chain uses TRBV5-1 with TRBJ2-7, with TRBD1 as a possible D gene (6 bases). The receptor was isolated from a woman between 25 and 40 years old in good health. The CDR3 sequence: CASSFVEGGYEQYF. The CDR3 DNA reads TGCGCCAGCAGCTTTGTTGAAGGGGGATACGAGCAGTACTTC. Full variable domain (rest looked up from reference TRBV5-1 and TRBJ2-7): KAGVTQTPRYLIKTRGQQVTLSCSPISGHRSVSWYQQTPGQGLQFLFEYFSETQRNKGNFPGRFSGRQFSNSRSEMNVSTLELGDSALYLCASSFVEGGYEQYFGPGTRLTVT.